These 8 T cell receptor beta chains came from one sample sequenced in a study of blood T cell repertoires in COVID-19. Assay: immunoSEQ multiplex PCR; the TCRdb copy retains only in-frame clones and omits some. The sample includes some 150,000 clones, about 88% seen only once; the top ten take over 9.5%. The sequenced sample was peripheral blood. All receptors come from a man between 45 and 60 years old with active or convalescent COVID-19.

The chain's CDR3 is CASSSRWDRGYEQYF. As DNA, the CDR3 is TGTGCCAGCAGCTCAAGATGGGACAGAGGTTACGAGCAGTACTTC. The rearrangement uses TRBV7-8 and TRBJ2-7; TRBD1 matches 7 bases. Germline CDR1 SGHVS, CDR2 FQNEAQ. J gave up 4 bases and V 4 bases, and 10 bases lay outside the gene matches. The CDR3 runs 15 residues.

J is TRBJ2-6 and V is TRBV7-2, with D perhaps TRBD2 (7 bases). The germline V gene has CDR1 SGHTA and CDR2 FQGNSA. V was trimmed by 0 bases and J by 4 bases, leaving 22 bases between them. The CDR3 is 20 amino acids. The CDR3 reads CASSLAPRGARLGGANVLTF. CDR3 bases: TGTGCCAGCAGCTTAGCGCCTCGGGGGGCGCGACTAGGAGGGGCCAACGTCCTGACTTTC.

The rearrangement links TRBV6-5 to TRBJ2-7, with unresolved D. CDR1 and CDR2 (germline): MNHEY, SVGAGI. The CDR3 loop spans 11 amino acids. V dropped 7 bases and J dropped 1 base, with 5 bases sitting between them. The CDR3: CASMASYEQYF. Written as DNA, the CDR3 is TGTGCCAGCATGGCTTCCTACGAGCAGTACTTC.

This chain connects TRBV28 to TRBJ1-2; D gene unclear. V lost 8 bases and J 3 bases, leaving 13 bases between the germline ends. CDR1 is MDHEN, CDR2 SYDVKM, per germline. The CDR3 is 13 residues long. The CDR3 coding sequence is TGTGCCAGCGGCTACCAGGAACACTATGGCTACACCTTC. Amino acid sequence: CASGYQEHYGYTF.

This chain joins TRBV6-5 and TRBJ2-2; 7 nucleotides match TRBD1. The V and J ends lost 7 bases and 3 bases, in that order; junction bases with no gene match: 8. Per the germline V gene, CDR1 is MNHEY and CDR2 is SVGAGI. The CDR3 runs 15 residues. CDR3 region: CASILGQDYTGELFF. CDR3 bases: TGTGCCAGCATACTAGGACAGGACTACACCGGGGAGCTGTTTTTT.

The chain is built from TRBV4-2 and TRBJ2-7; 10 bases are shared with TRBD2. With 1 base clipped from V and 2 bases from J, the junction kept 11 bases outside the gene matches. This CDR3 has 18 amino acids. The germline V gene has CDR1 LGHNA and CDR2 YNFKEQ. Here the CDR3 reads CASSQAGLGLASTYEQYF. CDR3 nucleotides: TGTGCCAGCAGCCAAGCGGGGTTGGGACTAGCGAGCACCTACGAGCAGTACTTC.

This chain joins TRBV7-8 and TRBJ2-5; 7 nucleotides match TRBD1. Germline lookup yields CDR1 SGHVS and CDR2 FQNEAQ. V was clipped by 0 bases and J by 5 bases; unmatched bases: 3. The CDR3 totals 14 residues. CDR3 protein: CASSLAQGWETQYF. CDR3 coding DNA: TGTGCCAGCAGCTTAGCACAGGGGTGGGAGACCCAGTACTTC.

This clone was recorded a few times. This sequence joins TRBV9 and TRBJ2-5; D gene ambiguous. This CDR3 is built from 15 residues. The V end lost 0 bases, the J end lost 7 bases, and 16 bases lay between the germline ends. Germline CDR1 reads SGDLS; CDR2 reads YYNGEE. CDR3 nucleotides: TGTGCCAGCAGCGTAGGAGGAGACGTGATGGGGACCCAGTACTTC. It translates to CASSVGGDVMGTQYF.